The 8 T cell receptor beta chains reported below all come from one sample, sequenced in a study of cytomegalovirus exposure and HLA in healthy donors. Produced via immunoSEQ multiplex PCR; TCRdb's table is partial and in-frame only. The profile covers about 120,000 clones, with approximately 87% appearing a single time and under 2.5% taken by the ten largest. Sample: PBMCs. These receptors all come from a woman in her twenties or thirties in good health and CMV-seronegative.

The rearrangement links TRBV7-2 to TRBJ2-7; 11 positions agree with TRBD2. This CDR3 is built from 15 residues. V shed 5 bases, J shed 2 bases, and the junction held 5 bases outside the gene matches. The germline V gene has CDR1 SGHTA and CDR2 FQGNSA. The chain's CDR3 is CASSTQGLAAYEQYF. The CDR3 nucleotides read TGTGCCAGCAGCACCCAGGGACTAGCGGCCTACGAGCAGTACTTC. Using reference TRBV7-2 and TRBJ2-7 for the parts outside the CDR3, the full variable domain is GAGVSQSPSNKVTEKGKDVELRCDPISGHTALYWYRQSLGQGLEFLIYFQGNSAPDKSGLPSDRFSAERTGGSVSTLTIQRTQQEDSAVYLCASSTQGLAAYEQYFGPGTRLTVT.

Comments on this clone: Other nucleotide sequences from this sample produce the same CDR3. The V gene is TRBV5-1, the J gene TRBJ1-2; 7 nucleotides line up with TRBD1. The CDR3 covers 14 residues. The germline CDR1 and CDR2 sequences are SGHRS and YFSETQ. V dropped 0 bases and J dropped 4; count of bases not matched to a gene: 3. The CDR3 protein is CASSLGQGGYGYTF. The CDR3 DNA follows: TGCGCCAGCAGCTTGGGACAGGGAGGCTATGGCTACACCTTC.

The chain has TRBV9 and TRBJ2-4, with D perhaps matching TRBD2 (5 bases). With 4 bases removed from V and 6 bases from J, the gap between germline ends came to 17 bases. CDR1 and CDR2 from the germline V gene are SGDLS and YYNGEE. CDR3 length equals 15 residues. CDR3 residues: CASSPPARSGNIQYF. DNA of the CDR3: TGTGCCAGCAGCCCGCCGGCTAGAAGCGGAAACATTCAGTACTTC.

The genes are TRBV2 and TRBJ2-5; a possible D gene is TRBD1 (6 bases). The CDR3 extends over 15 amino acids. V lost 6 bases and J lost 4, with 18 bases in between. Germline-derived CDR1 and CDR2 are SNHLY and FYNNEI. CDR3 nucleotide sequence: TGTGCCAGCAGGGTCGGGACACGGGCAGGAGAGACCCAGTACTTC. It yields the protein CASRVGTRAGETQYF.

CDR3 region: CASRPGGSGANVLTF. CDR3 DNA: TGTGCCAGCAGACCCGGGGGCTCTGGGGCCAACGTCCTGACTTTC. The V gene is TRBV9, the J gene TRBJ2-6; D is perhaps TRBD2 (6 bases). The germline gives CDR1 SGDLS, CDR2 YYNGEE. This CDR3 is 15 amino acids long. The V end lost 5 bases, the J end lost 0 bases, and 9 bases lay between the germline ends.

The chain couples TRBV7-3 to TRBJ2-7, with 10 bases identical to TRBD2. The length of the CDR3 is 14 residues. The germline V gene has CDR1 SGHTA and CDR2 FQGTGA. V lost 8 bases, J lost 3 bases, and 7 bases stayed unmatched. Here the CDR3 reads CASQRTSGDYEQYF. CDR3 nucleotides: TGTGCCAGCCAAAGGACTAGCGGTGACTACGAGCAGTACTTC.

V is TRBV5-1 and J is TRBJ2-2; 10 nucleotides line up with TRBD2. This CDR3 spans 15 amino acids. CDR1 is SGHRS, CDR2 YFSETQ, per germline. V gave up 6 bases and J gave up 1 base; unmatched junction bases: 3. CDR3 DNA: TGCGCCAGCACTATAGCGGGGGGGAACACCGGGGAGCTGTTTTTT. It yields the protein CASTIAGGNTGELFF.

CDR3 protein: CASMDLAGVETQYF. The DNA of the CDR3 is TGCGCCAGCATGGACCTAGCGGGGGTGGAGACCCAGTACTTC. The genes are TRBV5-1 and TRBJ2-5, with 10 bases that match TRBD2. Germline V gives CDR1 SGHRS, CDR2 YFSETQ. The CDR3 is 14 amino acids. V trimming: 6 bases; J trimming: 5 bases; junction bases outside the gene matches: 7.